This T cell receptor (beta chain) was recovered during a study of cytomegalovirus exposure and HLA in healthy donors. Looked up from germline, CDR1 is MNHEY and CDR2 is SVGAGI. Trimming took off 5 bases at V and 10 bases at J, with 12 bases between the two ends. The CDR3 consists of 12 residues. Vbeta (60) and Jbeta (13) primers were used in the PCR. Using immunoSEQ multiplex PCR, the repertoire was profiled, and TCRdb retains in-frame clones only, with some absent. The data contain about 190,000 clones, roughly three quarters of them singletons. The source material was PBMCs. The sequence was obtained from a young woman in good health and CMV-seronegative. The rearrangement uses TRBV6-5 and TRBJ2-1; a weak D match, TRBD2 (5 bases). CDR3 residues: CASSEWRGEQFF. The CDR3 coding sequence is TGTGCCAGCAGTGAATGGCGCGGGGAGCAGTTCTTC.